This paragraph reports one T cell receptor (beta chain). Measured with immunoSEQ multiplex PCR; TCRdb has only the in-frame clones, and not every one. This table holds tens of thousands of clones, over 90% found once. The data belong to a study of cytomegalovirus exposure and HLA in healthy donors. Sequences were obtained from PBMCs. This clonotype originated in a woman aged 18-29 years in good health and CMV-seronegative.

The CDR3 spells CASSITRAGLYTEAFF. The DNA of the CDR3 is TGTGCCAGTAGTATTACCCGGGCAGGGTTGTACACTGAAGCTTTCTTT. This chain connects TRBV19 to TRBJ1-1, with D tentatively TRBD1 (5 bases). CDR3 size: 16 residues. Between the trimmed V and J ends, which lost 3 bases and 3 bases, there was a span of 17 bases. Germline V lookup: CDR1 LNHDA, CDR2 SQIVND (reference sequence).